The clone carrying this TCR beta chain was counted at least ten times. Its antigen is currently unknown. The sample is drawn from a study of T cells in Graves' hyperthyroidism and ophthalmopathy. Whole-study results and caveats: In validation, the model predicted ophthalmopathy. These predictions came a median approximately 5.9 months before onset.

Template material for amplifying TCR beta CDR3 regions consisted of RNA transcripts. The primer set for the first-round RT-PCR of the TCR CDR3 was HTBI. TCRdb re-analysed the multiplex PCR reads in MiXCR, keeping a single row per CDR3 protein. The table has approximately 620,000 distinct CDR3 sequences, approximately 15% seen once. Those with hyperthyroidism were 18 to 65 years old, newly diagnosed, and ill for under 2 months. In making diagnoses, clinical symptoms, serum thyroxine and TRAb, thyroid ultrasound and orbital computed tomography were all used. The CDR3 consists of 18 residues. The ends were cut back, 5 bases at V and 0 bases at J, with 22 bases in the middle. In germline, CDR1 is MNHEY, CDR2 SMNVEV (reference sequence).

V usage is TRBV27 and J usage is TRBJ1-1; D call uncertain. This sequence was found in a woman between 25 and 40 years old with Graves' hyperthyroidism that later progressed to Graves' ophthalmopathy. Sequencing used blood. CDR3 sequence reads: CASSGRSGDSIMNTEAFF. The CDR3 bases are TGTGCCAGCAGTGGGAGGTCCGGTGACTCAATCATGAACACTGAAGCTTTCTTT.